Following are 23 T cell receptor beta chains from one sample sequenced in a study of T cell responses to AZD1222 COVID-19 vaccine. Sequencing was performed with immunoSEQ multiplex PCR; in TCRdb, only in-frame clones are kept and a portion is missing. The table lists 150,000 to 200,000 clones, 85% to 95% of them singletons. Sequenced here: peripheral blood, sampled on day 0 of AZD1222 vaccination. These TCRs come from an adult in good health.

This clone was counted between two and nine times. J is TRBJ1-5 and V is TRBV4-1, with D possibly matching TRBD1 (5 bases). The CDR3 consists of 16 residues. The germline V gene encodes CDR1 MGHRA and CDR2 YSYEKL. V dropped 4 bases and J dropped 4 bases, with 17 bases sitting between them. CDR3 protein: CASSLDSAFGNQPQHF. CDR3 sequence (DNA): TGCGCCAGCAGCCTCGACAGTGCCTTCGGGAATCAGCCCCAGCATTTT.

As concerns this clone: Other DNA sequences from this sample encode an identical CDR3 as well. V gene TRBV5-1 combines with J gene TRBJ1-1, with a possible D match to TRBD1 (5 bases). The CDR3 has 14 residues. V lost 0 bases and J 4 bases, leaving 10 bases between the germline ends. Germline V gene sequence: CDR1 SGHRS, CDR2 YFSETQ. The chain's CDR3 is CASSLVGAGTEAFF. DNA for the CDR3: TGCGCCAGCAGCTTGGTAGGGGCCGGCACTGAAGCTTTCTTT.

This chain joins TRBV29-1 and TRBJ1-2; TRBD1 might be the D (6 bases). The V gene lost 4 bases and the J gene lost 3 bases, with 24 bases spanning the gap. This CDR3 comprises 17 residues. Per germline, CDR1 SQVTM and CDR2 ANQGSEA. This chain's CDR3 is CSVAPLGAGYRDYGYTF. The CDR3 DNA sequence: TGCAGCGTTGCTCCCTTGGGGGCGGGATATCGGGACTATGGCTACACCTTC.

The chain combines TRBV30 with TRBJ1-1, with D unresolved. Germline V lookup: CDR1 GTSNPN, CDR2 SVGIG (reference sequence). The CDR3 covers 13 residues. The V end lost 3 bases, the J end lost 0 bases, and 8 bases lay between the germline ends. The CDR3 is CAWRASLNTEAFF. CDR3 nucleotide sequence: TGTGCCTGGAGGGCCAGCCTGAACACTGAAGCTTTCTTT.

The table lists this clone with a count of one. The chain combines TRBV27 with TRBJ1-1; D is unresolved. The V and J ends lost 3 bases and 5 bases respectively, with 13 bases between them. This CDR3 is built from 14 residues. Germline loops: CDR1 MNHEY, CDR2 SMNVEV (reference sequence). The CDR3 sequence is CASSFTLRGTEAFF. The DNA for the CDR3 is TGTGCCAGCAGTTTCACCCTTCGAGGGACTGAAGCTTTCTTT.

This chain joins TRBV5-1 and TRBJ2-7; no firm D call. CDR3 length: 14 amino acids. Trimming took 3 bases from V and 3 from J, leaving 13 bases between them. Per germline, CDR1 SGHRS and CDR2 YFSETQ. The CDR3 here is CASSSWTENYEQYF. The CDR3 region has the DNA TGCGCCAGCAGCTCCTGGACCGAGAACTACGAGCAGTACTTC.

The chain combines TRBV11-3 with TRBJ1-1, with 7 positions matching TRBD1. Germline V gene sequence: CDR1 SGHNT, CDR2 YENEEA. V dropped 5 bases and J dropped 3; count of bases not matched to a gene: 0. There are 12 residues in the CDR3. The CDR3 nucleotides are TGTGCCAGCAGCGGACAGGACACTGAAGCTTTCTTT. It yields the protein CASSGQDTEAFF. Variable domain in full (rest from reference TRBV11-3 and TRBJ1-1): EAGVVQSPRYKIIEKKQPVAFWCNPISGHNTLYWYLQNLGQGPELLIRYENEEAVDDSQLPKDRFSAERLKGVDSTLKIQPAELGDSAVYLCASSGQDTEAFFGQGTRLTVV.

V is TRBV5-1 and J is TRBJ2-1; possible D gene TRBD2, 6 bases. CDR1 is SGHRS, CDR2 YFSETQ, per germline. The CDR3 is 15 amino acids. V was clipped by 3 bases and J by 3 bases, with 13 bases between them. The DNA for the CDR3 is TGCGCCAGCAGCTCCCCGGGACTCCTCTACAATGAGCAGTTCTTC. Translation: CASSSPGLLYNEQFF.

CDR3 in amino acids: CATCRDRQETQYF. The DNA for the CDR3 is TGTGCCACCTGCCGGGACAGGCAAGAGACCCAGTACTTC. The genes are TRBV5-4 and TRBJ2-5; 8 nucleotides agree with TRBD1. V lost 9 bases and J lost 2; bases outside the gene matches: 6. The CDR3 spans 13 residues. CDR1 and CDR2 (germline): SGHNT, YYREEE (reference sequence).

This chain connects TRBV28 to TRBJ2-5; D may match TRBD1 or TRBD2 (6 bases each). CDR1 is MDHEN and CDR2 is SYDVKM in the germline V gene. V lost 4 bases, J lost 1 base, and 10 bases lay in between. CDR3 size: 14 residues. The CDR3, as DNA: TGTGCCAGCAGTTGGCCGGGGGCCCAAGAGACCCAGTACTTC. Its translation: CASSWPGAQETQYF.

This chain connects TRBV18 to TRBJ2-7; D unclear. This CDR3 comprises 13 residues. The V end was cut by 0 bases, the J end by 1 base, with 4 bases between. Germline V CDR1 and CDR2: KGHSH, LQKENI. The CDR3 is CASSPPNSYEQYF. CDR3 coding DNA: TGTGCCAGCTCACCACCGAATTCCTACGAGCAGTACTTC.

This chain links TRBV2 with TRBJ2-1, with a weak D call TRBD1 (5 bases). The germline V gene encodes CDR1 SNHLY and CDR2 FYNNEI. With 4 bases removed from V and 0 bases from J, the gap between germline ends came to 19 bases. The CDR3 has 18 residues. The CDR3 sequence: CASSGVGAFSRSYNEQFF. The CDR3 DNA is TGTGCCAGCAGTGGGGTAGGGGCCTTCAGTCGCTCCTACAATGAGCAGTTCTTC.

The genes are TRBV14 and TRBJ2-1; perhaps TRBD1 as D (6 bases). This CDR3 is 13 amino acids long. Trimming took 4 bases from V and 8 from J, leaving 12 bases between them. Germline loops: CDR1 SGHDN, CDR2 FVKESK. CDR3 nucleotide sequence: TGTGCCAGCAGCCGGAGGACAGACTATGAGCAGTTCTTC. It translates to CASSRRTDYEQFF.

This clone was found once. This chain uses TRBV11-2 with TRBJ1-5; D gene ambiguous. CDR1 is SGHAT and CDR2 is FQNNGV in the germline V gene. The CDR3 is 12 amino acids. Trimming shortened V by 5 bases and J by 6 bases, and 8 bases separated the two germline ends. CDR3: CASSPGGQPQHF. DNA of the CDR3: TGTGCCAGCAGCCCGGGCGGTCAGCCCCAGCATTTT.

The J gene is TRBJ1-2, the V gene TRBV3-1 (or the pseudogene TRBV3-2), with D hard to call. Germline assignment: CDR1 LGHDT and CDR2 YNNKEL (reference sequence). This CDR3 has 13 amino acids. V lost 1 base and J lost 5, with 8 bases in between. For the CDR3, the DNA is TGTGCCAGCAGCCAAGCAACAGCTTATGGCTACACCTTC. It is translated as CASSQATAYGYTF.

The CDR3 protein is CASSERQENSPLHF. DNA of the CDR3: TGTGCCAGCAGTGAACGACAGGAGAATTCACCCCTCCACTTT. The rearrangement uses TRBV6-1 and TRBJ1-6; TRBD1 is a possible D gene (6 bases). The CDR3 runs 14 residues. Trimming removed 2 bases at V and 7 bases at J, with 9 bases between. Per the germline V gene, CDR1 is MNHNS and CDR2 is SASEGT.

This clone was seen a handful of times. The chain has TRBV30 and TRBJ2-7; 7 bases align to TRBD1. The length of the CDR3 is 15 residues. V shed 3 bases and J 0 bases; nucleotides not matched to a gene: 8. CDR1 and CDR2 from the germline V gene are GTSNPN and SVGIG (reference sequence). The CDR3, as DNA: TGTGCCTGGAGGGGAAGGGGGCCTAGCTCCTACGAGCAGTACTTC. Amino acids: CAWRGRGPSSYEQYF.

This clone has only one observation. V gene TRBV19 combines with J gene TRBJ1-1; D gene ambiguous. Germline V gene sequence: CDR1 LNHDA, CDR2 SQIVND (reference sequence). V was shortened by 4 bases and J by 2 bases, with 2 bases between the two germline ends. The CDR3 contains 11 residues. For the CDR3, the DNA is TGTGCCAGTAGTACCAACACTGAAGCTTTCTTT. Amino acid sequence: CASSTNTEAFF.

The rearrangement links TRBV11-2 to TRBJ2-2; tentative D call: TRBD2 (5 bases). The CDR3 length is 14 residues. Trimming removed 5 bases at V and 4 bases at J, with 11 bases between. The germline gives CDR1 SGHAT, CDR2 FQNNGV. CDR3 nucleotides: TGTGCCAGCAGCCACGAGGGCCCCACCGGGGAGCTGTTTTTT. This translates into CASSHEGPTGELFF.

V usage is TRBV19 and J usage is TRBJ1-2; the D is unclear. This CDR3 has 11 amino acids. CDR1 is LNHDA, CDR2 SQIVND, per germline (reference sequence). The V and J ends lost 7 bases and 3 bases respectively, with 6 bases between them. The CDR3 DNA follows: TGTGCCAGTAATTCAGACTATGGCTACACCTTC. Its protein product is CASNSDYGYTF.

The chain carries TRBV2 and TRBJ2-1; D gene uncertain. The germline CDR1 and CDR2 sequences are SNHLY and FYNNEI. This CDR3 contains 15 residues. V was cut by 7 bases and J by 0 bases, with 13 bases left in between. Here the CDR3 reads CASNPWGSSYNEQFF. CDR3 nucleotide sequence: TGTGCCAGCAACCCGTGGGGAAGCTCCTACAATGAGCAGTTCTTC.

V is TRBV7-9 and J is TRBJ1-5; TRBD1 aligns across 9 bases. Germline V gene lookup returns CDR1 SEHNR and CDR2 FQNEAQ (reference sequence). The CDR3 has 19 amino acids. The trim removed 3 bases at V and 4 bases at J, leaving 16 bases unmatched. In DNA form, the CDR3 reads TGTGCCAGCAGCTTTTTCGCGGGACAGGGAACTACTGGGAATCAGCCCCAGCATTTT. The encoded protein is CASSFFAGQGTTGNQPQHF.

This rearrangement joins TRBV9 to TRBJ2-7; 8 bases match TRBD1. V gave up 5 bases and J gave up 7 bases; unmatched junction bases: 8. The V gene's germline CDR1 is SGDLS and CDR2 YYNGEE. There are 13 residues in the CDR3. DNA for the CDR3: TGTGCCAGCAGTGCGACAGGGGTAGGTGAGCAGTACTTC. This sequence encodes CASSATGVGEQYF.